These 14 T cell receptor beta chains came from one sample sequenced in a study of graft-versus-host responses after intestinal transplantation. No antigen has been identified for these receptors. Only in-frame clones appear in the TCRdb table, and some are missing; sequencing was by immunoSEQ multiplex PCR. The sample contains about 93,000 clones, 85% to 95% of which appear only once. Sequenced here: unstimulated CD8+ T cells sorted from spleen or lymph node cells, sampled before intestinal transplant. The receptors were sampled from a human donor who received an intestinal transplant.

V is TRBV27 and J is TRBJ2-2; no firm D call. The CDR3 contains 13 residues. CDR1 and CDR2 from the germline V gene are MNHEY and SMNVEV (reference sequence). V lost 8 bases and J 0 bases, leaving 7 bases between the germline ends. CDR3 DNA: TGTGCCAGCTACGACACGAACACCGGGGAGCTGTTTTTT. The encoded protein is CASYDTNTGELFF.

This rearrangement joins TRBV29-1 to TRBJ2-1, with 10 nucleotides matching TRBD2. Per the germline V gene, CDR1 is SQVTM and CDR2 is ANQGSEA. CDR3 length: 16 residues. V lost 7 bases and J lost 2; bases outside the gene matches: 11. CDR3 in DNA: TGCAGCGCGCGAGCGGGAGGGCCTTCGGCCTACAATGAGCAGTTCTTC. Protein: CSARAGGPSAYNEQFF.

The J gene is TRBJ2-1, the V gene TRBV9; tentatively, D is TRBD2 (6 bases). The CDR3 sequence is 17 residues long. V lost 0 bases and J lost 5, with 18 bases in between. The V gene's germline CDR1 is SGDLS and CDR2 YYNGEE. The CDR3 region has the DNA TGTGCCAGCAGCGTAGAACTAGTCGCGGGGCACAACAATGAGCAGTTCTTC. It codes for CASSVELVAGHNNEQFF.

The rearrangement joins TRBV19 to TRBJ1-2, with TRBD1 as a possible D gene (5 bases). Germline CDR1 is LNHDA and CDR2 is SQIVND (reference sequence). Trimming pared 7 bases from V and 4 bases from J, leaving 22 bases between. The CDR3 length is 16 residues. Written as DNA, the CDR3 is TGTGCCAGTACCGTATTCGGGGGGGAGACACTCTATGGCTACACCTTC. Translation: CASTVFGGETLYGYTF.

CDR3 bases: TGTGCCAGCGGCGACTCCTCCGCCTACTACGAGCAGTACTTC. Its translation is CASGDSSAYYEQYF. The chain couples TRBV5-5 to TRBJ2-7; D not certain. Germline V CDR1 and CDR2: SGHKS, YYEKEE (reference sequence). CDR3 size: 14 residues. Trimming stripped 7 bases from V and 3 bases from J, with 17 bases between. The full variable domain, with the rest looked up from reference TRBV5-5 and TRBJ2-7, is DAGVTQSPTHLIKTRGQQVTLRCSPISGHKSVSWYQQVLGQGPQFIFQYYEKEERGRGNFPDRFSARQFPNYSSELNVNALLLGDSALYLCASGDSSAYYEQYFGPGTRLTVT.

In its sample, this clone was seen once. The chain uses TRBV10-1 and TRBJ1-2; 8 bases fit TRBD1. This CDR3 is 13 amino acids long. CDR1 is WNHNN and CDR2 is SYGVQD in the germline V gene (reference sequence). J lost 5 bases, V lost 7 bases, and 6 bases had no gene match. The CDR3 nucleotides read TGCGCCAGCAAACCCGGGACAGGATATGGCTACACCTTC. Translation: CASKPGTGYGYTF.

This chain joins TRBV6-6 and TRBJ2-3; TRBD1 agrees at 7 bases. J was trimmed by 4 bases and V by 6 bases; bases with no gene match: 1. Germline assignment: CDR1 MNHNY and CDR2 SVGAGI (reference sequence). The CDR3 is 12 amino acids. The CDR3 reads CASRGGADTQYF. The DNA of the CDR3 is TGTGCCAGCAGAGGGGGCGCAGATACGCAGTATTTT.

As DNA, the CDR3 is TGTGCCTGGAACCGGGACAGAAACACAGATACGCAGTATTTT. Residues: CAWNRDRNTDTQYF. This rearrangement joins TRBV30 to TRBJ2-3, with 7 nucleotides matching TRBD1. With 4 bases clipped from V and 2 bases from J, the junction kept 6 bases outside the gene matches. Germline assignment: CDR1 GTSNPN and CDR2 SVGIG (reference sequence). The CDR3 loop spans 14 amino acids.

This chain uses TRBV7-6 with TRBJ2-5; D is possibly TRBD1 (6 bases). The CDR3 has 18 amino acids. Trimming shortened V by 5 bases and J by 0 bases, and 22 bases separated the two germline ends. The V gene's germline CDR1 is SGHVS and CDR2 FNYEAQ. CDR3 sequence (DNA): TGTGCCAGCAGCCATAGCGAAAACGGGACAATCTACCAAGAGACCCAGTACTTC. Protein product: CASSHSENGTIYQETQYF. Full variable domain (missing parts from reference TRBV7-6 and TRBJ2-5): GAGVSQSPRYKVTKRGQDVALRCDPISGHVSLYWYRQALGQGPEFLTYFNYEAQQDKSGLPNDRFSAERPEGSISTLTIQRTEQRDSAMYRCASSHSENGTIYQETQYFGPGTRLLVL.

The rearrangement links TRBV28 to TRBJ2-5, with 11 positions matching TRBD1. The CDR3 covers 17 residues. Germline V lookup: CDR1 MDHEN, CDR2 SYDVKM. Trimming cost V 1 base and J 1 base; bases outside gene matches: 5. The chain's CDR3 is CASSLFWTGGRQETQYF. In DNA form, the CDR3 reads TGTGCCAGCAGTTTATTCTGGACAGGGGGCCGCCAAGAGACCCAGTACTTC.

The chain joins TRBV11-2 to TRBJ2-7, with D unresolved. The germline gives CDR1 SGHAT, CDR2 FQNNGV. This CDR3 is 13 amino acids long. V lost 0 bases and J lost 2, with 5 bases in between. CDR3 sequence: CASSLDGAYEQYF. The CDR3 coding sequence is TGTGCCAGCAGCTTAGACGGAGCCTACGAGCAGTACTTC. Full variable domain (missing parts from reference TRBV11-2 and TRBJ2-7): EAGVAQSPRYKIIEKRQSVAFWCNPISGHATLYWYQQILGQGPKLLIQFQNNGVVDDSQLPKDRFSAERLKGVDSTLKIQPAKLEDSAVYLCASSLDGAYEQYFGPGTRLTVT.

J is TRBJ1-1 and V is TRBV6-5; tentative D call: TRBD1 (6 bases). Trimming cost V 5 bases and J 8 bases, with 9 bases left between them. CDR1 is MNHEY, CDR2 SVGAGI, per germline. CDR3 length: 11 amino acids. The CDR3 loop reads CASSHQGEAFF. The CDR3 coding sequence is TGTGCCAGCAGTCACCAGGGGGAAGCTTTCTTT.

The CDR3 reads CASSPGDRGCDETQYF. The CDR3 nucleotides are TGCGCCAGCAGTCCCGGTGACAGGGGGTGTGACGAGACCCAGTACTTC. This sequence joins TRBV23-1 and TRBJ2-5, with 9 bases identical to TRBD1. TRBV23-1 carries the ORF label, with uncertain function. J gave up 5 bases and V 4 bases, and 11 bases lay outside the gene matches. The CDR3 totals 16 residues.

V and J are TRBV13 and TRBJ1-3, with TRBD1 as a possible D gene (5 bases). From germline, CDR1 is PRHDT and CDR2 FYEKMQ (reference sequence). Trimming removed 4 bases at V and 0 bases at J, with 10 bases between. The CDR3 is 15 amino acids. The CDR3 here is CASSSRTSSGNTIYF. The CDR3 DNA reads TGTGCCAGCAGCTCACGGACAAGCTCTGGAAACACCATATATTTT.